A single TCR beta chain is shown here with its context. This clone was picked up a small number of times. Its antigen specificity is not known. Base qualities are not at hand, and no much larger clone is one base apart. This entry is derived from a study of cytomegalovirus exposure and HLA in healthy donors (TCRdb year 2017). Regarding the study in general: An earlier analysis of roughly 610 of the donors reported 276 Gb of sequence data and roughly 120 million unique TCR beta sequences obtained from 180 million or so T cells. HLA typing included class I and class II loci at four-digit resolution. Roughly 290 gigabases of sequencing data and around 85 million unique TCR sequences made up an early release that covered some 640 HLA-typed donors. Every discovery cohort repertoire had been produced on one sequencing platform. Because of strong linkage in the cohort, roughly five DR-DQ haplotypes were treated as single units for association and clustering. A separate validation cohort of 100 to 150 different subjects was used in addition to the roughly 670-subject first cohort. The study aimed to test whether signatures of past pathogen exposure could be identified by cataloging public T cell receptors. Genome-wide SNP genotypes for about 60% of the roughly 700 donors were used in a later genetic analysis, which treated that subset as a discovery cohort. To predict cytomegalovirus infection status, the study combined high-throughput TCR immunosequencing, statistical association of individual TCRs with disease status, and machine learning. Alongside the repertoire data, information on donor age, sex, ethnicity and CMV serostatus was compiled. Of the 300 to 450 genotyped donors, 81% were placed in the genetic ancestry cluster associated with self-reported Caucasian donors. The later analysis used no new phenotypic data to find candidate immune exposures, relying instead on TCR beta sequences and their occurrence across donors. An earlier analysis of 500 to 750 of the donors applied high-throughput TCR beta sequencing to assess whether each TCR beta V gene segment acted as functional or pseudogenic. Using immunosequencing, the study profiled T cell repertoires from 500 to 800 subjects and related those repertoires to cytomegalovirus serostatus. In a later analysis, previously published TCR beta repertoires from 666 donors were re-analyzed and high-resolution HLA genotyping was added so that TCR occurrence patterns could be studied. Across approximately 420 genotyped donors of the cohort, an average of about 240,000 unique TCR beta nucleotide sequences per donor were sequenced, and 15% to 20% of those sequences were non-productive. The number of donors typed differed by locus, with 629-630 for A, B, C, DRB1 and DQB1, roughly 520 for DQA1, nearly 610 for DPA1, and some 440 for DPB1.

The cohort comprised under 700 healthy bone marrow donors. Cohort members were all nominally healthy when sampled, although unrecorded immune exposures were likely present. The donor tested CMV seropositive, placing the donor among the 289 seropositive members of the cohort. A peripheral blood sample was collected from each donor, and TCR beta sequencing was performed on peripheral blood mononuclear cells. Genomic DNA extraction from the blood cell samples was performed with the Qiagen DNeasy Blood Extraction Kit. General study outcomes and caveats: Only TCR beta chains were sequenced in this cohort, and the absence of alpha or paired-chain data limited detectable features. In a later analysis, the rate of TCR association differed among HLA loci, with DRB1 alleles having the most associated TCRs and HLA-C alleles having the fewest. Sequencing depth was assumed to be roughly uniform across donors in the presence/absence analyses, though that assumption may not hold. A later genetic analysis associated a missense DCLRE1C variant with V-gene and J-gene trimming of TCR beta chains, and an independent cohort replicated the association. According to a later analysis, most CMV-associated TCR beta chains appeared to be HLA-restricted, and the HLA associations seemed to be driven largely by CMV exposure. A cluster of highly shared sequence variants was judged likely to represent a technical artifact of the sequencing pipeline. In a later analysis, HLA-associated TCR beta chains showed more clonal expansion and lower generation probabilities than non-associated chains that were equally common. In an earlier analysis of more than 500 of the donors, most TCR beta V segments appeared in productive rearrangements about 90% or about 30% of the time, broadly matching IMGT annotations. Most TCR sequences were observed very rarely across donors, whereas some public TCRs were present in many individuals. According to the authors, the approach could potentially be generalized to other disease states and immunological phenotypes. In a later analysis, about 17,000 TCR beta sequences were associated with specific HLA alleles at a false discovery rate of 0.05. According to a later genetic analysis, donors in an Asian-associated ancestry cluster had fewer N-insertions in productive TCRs than the roughly 660-donor mean. A later analysis reported that several top co-occurrence clusters appeared linked to parvovirus B19, influenza, CMV and Epstein-Barr virus. Correlated functional status among segregating V segments might be attributable to linkage disequilibrium, but an unknown experimental factor could not be ruled out. Because some donors lacked HLA typing at each locus, the association tests relied only on the typed subset. In vitro tests confirmed that a few of the cytomegalovirus-associated TCR beta chains recognize cytomegalovirus antigens. In the study, 150 to 200 TCR beta chains were listed as associated with cytomegalovirus. When HLA alleles, especially DR and DQ, strongly co-occurred, attributing TCR associations to individual alleles was difficult. The only immune exposure information available for the cohort was CMV serostatus. The 87-base-pair reads could not distinguish some IMGT-functional V segments, including TRBV6-2 and TRBV6-3, so those segments were excluded. A further reported finding was that TCR beta sequences accurately predicted the HLA-A and HLA-B alleles for most subjects in the first cohort. About 15 rarely observed V segments, including chromosome 9 orphons, were excluded from the earlier analysis of 550 to 700 of the donors because counts were too low. In both the original and validation cohorts, the classifier was reported to diagnose cytomegalovirus status with high specificity and sensitivity.

The library was prepared using the immunoSEQ multiplex PCR assay. A mixture of 60 forward primers for TCR Vbeta segments and 13 reverse primers for TCR Jbeta segments was used in the multiplex PCR. The CDR3 region of rearranged TCR beta genes was amplified from genomic DNA by a multiplex PCR assay. On the Illumina HiSeq System, the amplified TCR beta libraries were sequenced as 87-base-pair reads. The paper's processing steps were these. In a later analysis, approximately 74 million unique TCR beta chains were counted across the 500 to 850 repertoires, and roughly 11 million of these chains were shared by at least two donors. A nearest-neighbor algorithm error-corrected the raw reads and collapsed the reads into unique sequences, merging closely related sequences to remove PCR and sequencing errors. To assign V, D and J gene segments, CDR3 sequences were aligned to IMGT reference sequences. For a sequence to be retained, a match of at least six nucleotides to both a V gene segment and a J gene segment was required. A rearrangement was called productive if the CDR3 had no stop codons and remained in frame with V and J, and every other rearrangement was called non-productive. CDR3 was defined by IMGT convention, running from the second conserved V-encoded cysteine to the conserved J-encoded phenylalanine. Sequences without an unambiguous match to a single V gene segment were excluded from the earlier analysis of about 600 of the donors. An earlier analysis of a few hundred of the donors called V segments functional above 56.7% productive rearrangements and segregating when the between-donor standard deviation exceeded 5%. A statistical classification framework was built for diagnosing cytomegalovirus status from the catalog of TCR beta chain sequences. In a later analysis, TCR nucleotide sequences were compared against IMGT/GENE-DB human TR gene sequences so that V and J genes could be assigned. The TCRdist pipeline was used in a later analysis to assign CDR3 sequences and most-parsimonious VDJ recombination scenarios. A later analysis defined each TCR beta chain by its CDR3 amino acid sequence plus V-gene family, and excluded reads lacking a unique V-gene family. A later analysis removed 550 to 650 highly shared, low-generation-probability nucleotide sequences to deal with suspected cross-contamination and a sequencing artifact. A later analysis calculated a clonal expansion index for each public chain from normalized within-repertoire ranks of inferred template counts. In a later analysis, generation probabilities were computed with a VDJ recombination model fitted to out-of-frame rearrangements, and the resulting probabilities were checked against IGoR. In a later analysis, TCR-TCR, TCR-HLA and TCR-CMV co-occurrence was scored with hypergeometric tests, and a repertoire-size bias correction was applied to TCR pairs. To estimate false discovery rates, a later analysis permuted the HLA or CMV assignments 20 times. In a later analysis, co-occurring TCRs were grouped using DBSCAN, and TCRdist sequence similarity was added for clustering within HLA-allele-positive subsets. Co-occurrence clustering excluded repertoires with fewer than 30,000 or more than 120,000 public chains, plus five with anomalous nucleotide sharing. The table was pulled from immuneACCESS by TCRdb, which kept in-frame rearrangements only. Such tables lose some clones; where checked, under half of the loss comes from unresolved V genes, and the rest has no known cause. V, J and clone size were drawn from that table, and D and trimming were deduced from the DNA. The sample table lists roughly 87,000 clones, 79% of them with a count of one. Of the sample, roughly 14% is held by the ten largest clones.

V is cut by 4 bases and J by 5 bases, and the space between the germline ends is 11 bases. CDR1 and CDR2 (MNHEY, SMNVEV) derive from the germline V gene (reference sequence). Including cysteine and phenylalanine, the CDR3 has 13 amino acids. The read is trimmed to its CDR3 DNA, 39 bases read in frame from base 1. The chain is made from TRBV27 and TRBJ1-1; the D gene is perhaps TRBD1, from 6 matching bases. The sample consisted of PBMCs. This receptor was taken from a woman aged 35 to 49 in good health and CMV-seropositive. CDR3 reads: CASSSGQRTEAFF. The DNA reads TGTGCCAGCAGTTCCGGACAGAGGACTGAAGCTTTCTTT.